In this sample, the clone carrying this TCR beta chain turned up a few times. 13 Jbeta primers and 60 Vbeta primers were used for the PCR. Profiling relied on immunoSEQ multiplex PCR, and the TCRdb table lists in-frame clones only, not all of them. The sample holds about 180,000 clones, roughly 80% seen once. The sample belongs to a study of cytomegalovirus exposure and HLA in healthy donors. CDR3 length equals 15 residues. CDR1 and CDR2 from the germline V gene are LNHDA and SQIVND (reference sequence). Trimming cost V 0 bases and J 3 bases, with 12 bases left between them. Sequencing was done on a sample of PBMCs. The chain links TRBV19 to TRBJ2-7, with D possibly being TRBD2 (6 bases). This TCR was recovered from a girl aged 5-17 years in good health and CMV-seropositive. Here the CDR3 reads CASSIETSVGYEQYF. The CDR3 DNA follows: TGTGCCAGTAGTATAGAGACTAGTGTTGGCTACGAGCAGTACTTC.